A selection of T cell receptor beta chains follows, all from one sample in a study of regulatory T cells in long-lasting Graves disease. TCRdb analysed the multiplex PCR reads with MiXCR anew, one entry per CDR3 protein. The table has fewer than 450,000 distinct CDR3 sequences, 23% seen once. The specimen comprised peripheral blood mononuclear cells (PBMCs), sampled when the disease was refractory, from a patient treated with antithyroid drugs. Receptor source: a female donor with Graves disease. Each CDR3 is given with its conserved first and last residue. The D gene is left open where the match is weak. Not all rows give a size; the values are once, few, many and, for expanded clones, a class.

D: TRBD1
J: TRBJ1-6
size: few
V: TRBV12-3/TRBV12-4
DNA: TGTGCCAGCAGTTTAAGGGGGACAGGGGGTAATTCACCCCTCCACTTT
CDR3: CASSLRGTGGNSPLHF

D: TRBD1
J: TRBJ1-2
size: few
V: TRBV19
DNA: TGTGCCAGTTGGGGGGCCGGACAGGGGCCGACCTACTATGGCTACACCTTC
CDR3: CASWGAGQGPTYYGYTF

D: TRBD1
J: TRBJ2-2
size: few
V: TRBV2
DNA: TGTGCCAGCAGTGAAAGGGGGACAGGGGCTAACACCGGGGAGCTGTTTTTT
CDR3: CASSERGTGANTGELFF

D: TRBD1
J: TRBJ1-6
size: many
V: TRBV28
DNA: TGTGCCAGCAGTTTATTTCGGCCTCGGACAGGGCATAATTCACCCCTCCACTTT
CDR3: CASSLFRPRTGHNSPLHF

D: TRBD1
J: TRBJ2-7
size: many
V: TRBV20-1
DNA: TGCAGTGCTAGACAGACAGGGATCCCCTACGAGCAGTACTTC
CDR3: CSARQTGIPYEQYF

D: .
J: TRBJ2-7
size: .
V: TRBV6-1
DNA: TGTGCCAGCAGGGGGCCCGGACAGGGACTATACGAGCAGTACTTC
CDR3: CASRGPGQGLYEQYF

D: TRBD1
J: TRBJ1-6
size: .
V: TRBV5-6
DNA: TGTGCCAGCAGCCCCCGGGACAGGATAATCTCACCCCTCCACTTT
CDR3: CASSPRDRIISPLHF

D: .
J: TRBJ1-6
size: .
V: TRBV27
DNA: TGTGCCAGCAGTGCCGAGGGATCCTATAATTCACCCCTCCACTTT
CDR3: CASSAEGSYNSPLHF

D: .
J: TRBJ1-2
size: .
V: TRBV29-1
DNA: TGCAGCGTTGAAGGTCCGGGGAAGAACTATAGCTACACCTTC
CDR3: CSVEGPGKNYSYTF

D: TRBD1
J: TRBJ1-5
size: few
V: TRBV3-1
DNA: TGTGCCAGCAGCCACACAGGGGGTGGCCAAAATAGCAATCAGCCCCAGCATTTT
CDR3: CASSHTGGGQNSNQPQHF

D: TRBD1
J: TRBJ1-1
size: few
V: TRBV29-1
DNA: TGCAGCGTTGGATGGTGGGACAGCAACACTGAAGCTTTCTTT
CDR3: CSVGWWDSNTEAFF

D: .
J: TRBJ1-3
size: few
V: TRBV11-2
DNA: TGTGCCACCCGGAGGGCCGATGGAAACACCATATATTTT
CDR3: CATRRADGNTIYF

D: .
J: TRBJ1-6
size: .
V: TRBV10-3
DNA: TGTGCCATCAGTGTTGAGGGTGGGGTTTCACCCCTCCACTTT
CDR3: CAISVEGGVSPLHF

D: .
J: TRBJ2-5
size: few
V: TRBV6-2/TRBV6-3
DNA: TGTGCCAGCAGCCTATCTTGGGGGGACCGAGAAGAGACCCAGTACTTC
CDR3: CASSLSWGDREETQYF

D: TRBD1
J: TRBJ1-6
size: few
V: TRBV19
DNA: TGTGCCAGCCAAGAGGGGGCAGGGCGGAGTTCACCCCTCCACTTT
CDR3: CASQEGAGRSSPLHF

D: TRBD2
J: TRBJ2-5
size: many
V: TRBV7-2
DNA: TGTGCCAGCAGCCCATCGGCGGGAGGGCCAGAGACCCAGTACTTC
CDR3: CASSPSAGGPETQYF

D: TRBD1
J: TRBJ1-5
size: few
V: TRBV3-1
DNA: TGTGCCAGCAGCCAAGCAACCGGGACAGCCGATCAGCCCCAGCATTTT
CDR3: CASSQATGTADQPQHF